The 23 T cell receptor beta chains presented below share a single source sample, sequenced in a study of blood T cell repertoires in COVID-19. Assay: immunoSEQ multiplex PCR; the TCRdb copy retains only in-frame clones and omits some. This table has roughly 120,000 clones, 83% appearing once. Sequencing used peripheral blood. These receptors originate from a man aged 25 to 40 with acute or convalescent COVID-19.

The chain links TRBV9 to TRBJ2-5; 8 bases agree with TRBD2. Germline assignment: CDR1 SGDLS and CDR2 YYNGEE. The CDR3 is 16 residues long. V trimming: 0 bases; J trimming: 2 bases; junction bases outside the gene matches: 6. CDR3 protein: CASSVAAGATQETQYF. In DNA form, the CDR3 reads TGTGCCAGCAGCGTAGCAGCGGGGGCGACACAAGAGACCCAGTACTTC.

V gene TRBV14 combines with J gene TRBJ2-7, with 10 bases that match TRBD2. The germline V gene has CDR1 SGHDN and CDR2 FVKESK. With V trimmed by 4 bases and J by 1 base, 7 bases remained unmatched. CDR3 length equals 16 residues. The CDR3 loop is CASSRGVAGGSYEQYF. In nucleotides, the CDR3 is TGTGCCAGCAGCCGAGGGGTAGCGGGGGGTTCCTACGAGCAGTACTTC.

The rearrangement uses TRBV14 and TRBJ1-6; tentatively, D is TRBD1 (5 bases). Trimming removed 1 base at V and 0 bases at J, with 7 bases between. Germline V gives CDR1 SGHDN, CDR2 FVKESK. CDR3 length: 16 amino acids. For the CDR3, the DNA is TGTGCCAGCAGCCAAGTGGGGGGCTCCTATAATTCACCCCTCCACTTT. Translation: CASSQVGGSYNSPLHF.

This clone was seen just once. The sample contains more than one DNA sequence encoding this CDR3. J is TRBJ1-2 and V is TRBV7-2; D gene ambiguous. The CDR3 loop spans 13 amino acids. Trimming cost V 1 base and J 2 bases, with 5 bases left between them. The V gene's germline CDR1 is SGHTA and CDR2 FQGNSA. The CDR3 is CASSLGANYGYTF. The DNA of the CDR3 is TGTGCCAGCAGCTTAGGGGCAAACTATGGCTACACCTTC.

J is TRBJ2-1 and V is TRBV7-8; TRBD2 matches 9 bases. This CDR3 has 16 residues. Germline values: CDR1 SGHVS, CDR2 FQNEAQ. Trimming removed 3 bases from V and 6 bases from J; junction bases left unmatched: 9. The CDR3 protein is CASSLTAGGPLNEQFF. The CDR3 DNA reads TGTGCCAGCAGCTTGACGGCGGGGGGGCCGCTCAATGAGCAGTTCTTC.

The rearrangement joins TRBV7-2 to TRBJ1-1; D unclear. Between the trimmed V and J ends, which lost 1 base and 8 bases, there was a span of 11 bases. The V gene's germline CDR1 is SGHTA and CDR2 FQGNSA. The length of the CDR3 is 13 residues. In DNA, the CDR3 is TGTGCCAGCAGCTTAGAGCTACAGAACGAAGCTTTCTTT. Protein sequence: CASSLELQNEAFF. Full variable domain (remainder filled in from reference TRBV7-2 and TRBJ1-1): GAGVSQSPSNKVTEKGKDVELRCDPISGHTALYWYRQSLGQGLEFLIYFQGNSAPDKSGLPSDRFSAERTGGSVSTLTIQRTQQEDSAVYLCASSLELQNEAFFGQGTRLTVV.

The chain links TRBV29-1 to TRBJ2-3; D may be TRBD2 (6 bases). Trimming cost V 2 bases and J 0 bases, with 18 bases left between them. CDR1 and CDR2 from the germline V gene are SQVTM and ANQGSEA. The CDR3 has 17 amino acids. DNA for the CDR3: TGCAGCGTTGAACCCCGGAGAGGAGGGACTAGCACAGATACGCAGTATTTT. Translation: CSVEPRRGGTSTDTQYF.

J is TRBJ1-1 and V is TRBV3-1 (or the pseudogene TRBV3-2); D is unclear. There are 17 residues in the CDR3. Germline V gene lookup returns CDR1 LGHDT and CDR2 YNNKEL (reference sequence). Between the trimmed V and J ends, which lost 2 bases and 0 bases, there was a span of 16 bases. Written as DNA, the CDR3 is TGTGCCAGCAGCCAACCTTTGGCCGCGGGTATGAACACTGAAGCTTTCTTT. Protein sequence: CASSQPLAAGMNTEAFF.

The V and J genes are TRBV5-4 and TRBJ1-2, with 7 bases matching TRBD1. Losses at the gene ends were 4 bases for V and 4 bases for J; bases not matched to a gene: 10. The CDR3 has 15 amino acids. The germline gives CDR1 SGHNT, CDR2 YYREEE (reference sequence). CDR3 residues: CASSPGQEAAYGYTF. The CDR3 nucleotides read TGTGCCAGCAGCCCTGGACAGGAAGCGGCCTATGGCTACACCTTC. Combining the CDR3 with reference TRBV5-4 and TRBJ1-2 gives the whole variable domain ETGVTQSPTHLIKTRGQQVTLRCSSQSGHNTVSWYQQALGQGPQFIFQYYREEENGRGNFPPRFSGLQFPNYSSELNVNALELDDSALYLCASSPGQEAAYGYTFGSGTRLTVV.

The CDR3 loop reads CASSPSQGGHQPQHF. The CDR3 nucleotides read TGTGCCAGCAGTCCCTCTCAGGGGGGTCATCAGCCCCAGCATTTT. V usage is TRBV6-5 and J usage is TRBJ1-5, with 7 bases lining up with TRBD1. The CDR3 consists of 15 residues. The V and J ends lost 5 bases and 5 bases, in that order; junction bases with no gene match: 9. Germline CDR1 reads MNHEY; CDR2 reads SVGAGI.

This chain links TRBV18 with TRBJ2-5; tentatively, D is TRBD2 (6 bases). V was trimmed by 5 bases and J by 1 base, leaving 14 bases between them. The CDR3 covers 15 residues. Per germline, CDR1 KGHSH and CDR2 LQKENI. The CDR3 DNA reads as TGTGCCAGCTCATCCCTTCTAGCGATCCAAGAGACCCAGTACTTC. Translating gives CASSSLLAIQETQYF.

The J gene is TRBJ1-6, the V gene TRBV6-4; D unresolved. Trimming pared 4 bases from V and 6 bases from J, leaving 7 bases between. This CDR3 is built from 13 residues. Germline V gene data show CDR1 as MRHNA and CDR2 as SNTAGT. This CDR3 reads CASSASSNSPLHF. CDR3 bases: TGTGCCAGCAGTGCCTCGAGTAATTCACCCCTCCACTTT.

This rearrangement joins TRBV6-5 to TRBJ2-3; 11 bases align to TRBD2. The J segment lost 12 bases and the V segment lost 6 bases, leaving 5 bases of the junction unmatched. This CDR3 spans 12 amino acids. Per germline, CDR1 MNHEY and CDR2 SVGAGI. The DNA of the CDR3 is TGTGCCAGCAGCCTAGCGGGGGGCGCTCAGTATTTT. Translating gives CASSLAGGAQYF.

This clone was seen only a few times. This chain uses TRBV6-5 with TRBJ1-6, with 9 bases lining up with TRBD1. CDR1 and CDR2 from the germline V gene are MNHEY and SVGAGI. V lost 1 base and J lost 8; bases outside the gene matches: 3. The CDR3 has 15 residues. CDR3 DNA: TGTGCCAGCAGTTACTTGGGACAGGGTTATTCACCCCTCCACTTT. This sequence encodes CASSYLGQGYSPLHF.

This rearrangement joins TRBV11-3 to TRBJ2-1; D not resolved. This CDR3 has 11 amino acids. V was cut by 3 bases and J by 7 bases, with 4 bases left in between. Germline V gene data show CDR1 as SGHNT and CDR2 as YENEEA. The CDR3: CASSLSNEQFF. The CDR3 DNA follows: TGTGCCAGCAGCTTGAGTAATGAGCAGTTCTTC.

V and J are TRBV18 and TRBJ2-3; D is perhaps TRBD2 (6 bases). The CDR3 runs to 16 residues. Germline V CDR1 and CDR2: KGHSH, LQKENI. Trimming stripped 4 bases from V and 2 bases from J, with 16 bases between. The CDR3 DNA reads TGTGCCAGCTCACGTCCCGGAGGGTCTTTCACAGATACGCAGTATTTT. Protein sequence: CASSRPGGSFTDTQYF.

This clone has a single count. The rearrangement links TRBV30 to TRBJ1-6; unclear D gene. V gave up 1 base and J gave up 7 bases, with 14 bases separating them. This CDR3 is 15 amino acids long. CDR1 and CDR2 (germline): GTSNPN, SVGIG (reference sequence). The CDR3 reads CAWSELSGGNSPLHF. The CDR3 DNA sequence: TGTGCCTGGAGTGAATTGTCGGGAGGAAATTCACCCCTCCACTTT.

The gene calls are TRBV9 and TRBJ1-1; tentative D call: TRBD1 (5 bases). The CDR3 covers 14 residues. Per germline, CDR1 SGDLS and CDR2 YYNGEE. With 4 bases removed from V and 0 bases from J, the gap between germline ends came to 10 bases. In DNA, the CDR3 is TGTGCCAGCAGCTCAGGGTGGATGAACACTGAAGCTTTCTTT. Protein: CASSSGWMNTEAFF.

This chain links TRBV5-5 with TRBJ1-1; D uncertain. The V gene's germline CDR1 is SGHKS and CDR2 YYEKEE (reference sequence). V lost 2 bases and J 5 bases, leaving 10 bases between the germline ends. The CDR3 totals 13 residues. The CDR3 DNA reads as TGTGCCAGCAGCTTAGGGAGTCGAACTGAAGCTTTCTTT. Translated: CASSLGSRTEAFF.

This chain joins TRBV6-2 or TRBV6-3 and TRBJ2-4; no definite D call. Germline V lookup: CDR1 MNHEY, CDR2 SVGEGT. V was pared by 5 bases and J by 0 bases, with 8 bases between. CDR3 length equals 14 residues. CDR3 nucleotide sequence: TGTGCCAGCAGTCCGGCGGTAGCCAAAAACATTCAGTACTTC. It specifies CASSPAVAKNIQYF.

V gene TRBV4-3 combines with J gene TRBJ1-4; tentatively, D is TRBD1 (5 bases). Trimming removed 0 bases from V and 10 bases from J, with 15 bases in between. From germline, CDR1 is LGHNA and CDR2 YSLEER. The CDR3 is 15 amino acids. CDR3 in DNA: TGCGCCAGCAGCCAAGACAAGGGGCGCGCCGCAAAACTGTTTTTT. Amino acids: CASSQDKGRAAKLFF.

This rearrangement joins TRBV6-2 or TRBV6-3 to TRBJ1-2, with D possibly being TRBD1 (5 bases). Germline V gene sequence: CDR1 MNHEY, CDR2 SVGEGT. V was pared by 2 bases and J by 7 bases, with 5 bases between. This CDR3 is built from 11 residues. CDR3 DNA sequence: TGTGCCAGCAGTTACAGGGGTGGCTACACCTTC. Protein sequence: CASSYRGGYTF.

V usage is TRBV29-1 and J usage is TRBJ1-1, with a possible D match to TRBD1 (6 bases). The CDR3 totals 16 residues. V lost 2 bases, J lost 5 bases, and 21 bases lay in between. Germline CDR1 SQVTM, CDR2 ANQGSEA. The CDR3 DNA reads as TGCAGCGTTGAATTTTCGTTGCGGGGGGCAAAAACTGAAGCTTTCTTT. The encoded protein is CSVEFSLRGAKTEAFF.